A single sample gave rise to the 15 T cell receptor beta chains below, sequenced in a study of molecular identifiers for immune sequencing clone quantification. Using its own MiXCR run on the PCR reads, TCRdb lists one record per CDR3 protein. The repertoire consists of 550,000 to 750,000 distinct CDR3 sequences, with approximately 20% occurring once and the leading ten covering roughly 0.85%. Sequenced material: naive CD8+ T cells from blood, with Jurkat cell RNA spiked in. As for subset: FACS-sorted CD8+CD4-CCR7+CD45RA+ naive T cells. The receptor set was obtained from a human donor in good health. Some libraries in this study had Jurkat cell RNA spiked in.

This clonotype was observed a single time. This could be a read error, since a much larger clone is one nucleotide away. This chain uses TRBV4-3 with TRBJ1-1; a possible D gene is TRBD1 (5 bases). Germline CDR1 and CDR2: LGHNA and YSLEER. The CDR3 sequence is 15 residues long. The CDR3 is CASSRPHGANTGAFF. In DNA form, the CDR3 reads TGCGCCAGCAGCCGTCCCCACGGGGCGAACACTGGAGCTTTCTTT.

This clonotype was picked up many times. The V gene is TRBV13, the J gene TRBJ1-1; D perhaps matches TRBD1 (6 bases). The CDR3 contains 12 residues. Per germline, CDR1 PRHDT and CDR2 FYEKMQ (reference sequence). Trimming cost V 5 bases and J 7 bases, with 11 bases left between them. The chain's CDR3 is CASSQGGNEAFF. DNA for the CDR3: TGTGCCAGCAGCCAAGGGGGTAATGAAGCTTTCTTT.

V usage is TRBV12-3 or TRBV12-4 and J usage is TRBJ2-1; D unresolved. The CDR3 totals 15 residues. V was shortened by 3 bases and J by 0 bases, with 9 bases between the two germline ends. The CDR3 is CASSFGVSSYNEQFF. CDR3 DNA sequence: TGTGCCAGCAGTTTTGGTGTAAGCTCCTACAATGAGCAGTTCTTC.

This clonotype was recorded many times. The chain recombines TRBV19 with TRBJ2-7; perhaps TRBD1 as D (6 bases). Trimming left V 0 bases short and J 4 bases short, with 13 bases between. Germline lookup yields CDR1 LNHDA and CDR2 SQIVND (reference sequence). This CDR3 spans 15 amino acids. The CDR3 loop is CASSIDLSDRYEQYF. As DNA, the CDR3 is TGTGCCAGTAGTATAGATCTATCGGACAGATACGAGCAGTACTTC.

This clonotype showed up just once. With a much larger clone just one base away, this may be a read error. The chain is built from TRBV13 and TRBJ2-7; a weak D match, TRBD1 (6 bases). The CDR3 loop spans 15 amino acids. The germline V gene encodes CDR1 PRHDT and CDR2 FYEKMQ (reference sequence). CDR3 amino acids: CAGSYTGQTTYEQYF. Here the CDR3 DNA reads TGTGCCGGCAGCTACACGGGACAAACAACCTACGAGCAGTACTTC. Full variable domain (missing parts from reference TRBV13 and TRBJ2-7): AAGVIQSPRHLIKEKRETATLKCYPIPRHDTVYWYQQGPGQDPQFLISFYEKMQSDKGSIPDRFSAQQFSDYHSELNMSSLELGDSALYFCAGSYTGQTTYEQYFGPGTRLTVT.

This clonotype came up many times. V usage is TRBV9 and J usage is TRBJ2-5, with TRBD1 matching 7 bases. With V trimmed by 3 bases and J by 3 bases, 5 bases remained unmatched. This CDR3 has 14 residues. The V gene's germline CDR1 is SGDLS and CDR2 YYNGEE. DNA of the CDR3: TGTGCCAGCAGCGCGACAGGGATAGAAGAGACCCAGTACTTC. Protein sequence: CASSATGIEETQYF.

There are many counts of this clonotype. The chain combines TRBV29-1 with TRBJ2-2; possibly TRBD2 for D (5 bases). V was clipped by 4 bases and J by 5 bases, with 14 bases between them. The CDR3 is 14 amino acids. Per germline, CDR1 SQVTM and CDR2 ANQGSEA. DNA of the CDR3: TGCAGCGTTGTGGTGGGAGTGGGGACCGGGGAGCTGTTTTTT. It specifies CSVVVGVGTGELFF.

A note on this clonotype: A much larger clone differs by one base, so this may be a read error. The V and J genes are TRBV4-3 and TRBJ2-7; no clear D. The V end lost 5 bases, the J end lost 2 bases, and 16 bases lay between the germline ends. CDR1 is LGHNA, CDR2 YSLEER, per germline. The CDR3 contains 15 residues. The CDR3 nucleotides read TGCGCCAGCAGCGAGCTAAGGTCGCCGGCCTACGAGCAGTACTTC. It codes for CASSELRSPAYEQYF.

The sample holds many counts of this clonotype. The CDR3 region is CASSNGAFSNQPQHF. Here the CDR3 DNA reads TGTGCCAGCAGCAACGGGGCCTTTAGCAATCAGCCCCAGCATTTT. The V and J genes are TRBV12-3 or TRBV12-4 and TRBJ1-5, with D maybe TRBD1 (5 bases). The CDR3 spans 15 residues. V dropped 6 bases and J dropped 0 bases, with 12 bases sitting between them.

This clonotype has at least ten counts. The chain recombines TRBV9 with TRBJ2-3; D perhaps matches TRBD2 (5 bases). V gave up 2 bases and J gave up 0 bases, with 10 bases separating them. CDR1 is SGDLS and CDR2 is YYNGEE in the germline V gene. CDR3 length: 15 amino acids. For the CDR3, the DNA is TGTGCCAGCAGCGTTGAGGGCCCTAGCACAGATACGCAGTATTTT. It specifies CASSVEGPSTDTQYF.

This rearrangement joins TRBV3-1 to TRBJ2-7, with 8 bases lining up with TRBD1. Germline V gene sequence: CDR1 LGHDT, CDR2 YNNKEL (reference sequence). The V and J ends lost 4 bases and 7 bases, in that order; junction bases with no gene match: 12. CDR3 length equals 15 residues. The CDR3 sequence is CASSRGTGPGGEQYF. The CDR3 coding sequence is TGTGCCAGCAGCCGGGGGACAGGTCCAGGGGGGGAGCAGTACTTC.

Note on this clonotype: A read error may explain this, as a much larger clone is one base away. The chain carries TRBV20-1 and TRBJ2-3; 9 nucleotides match TRBD1. Germline V lookup: CDR1 DFQATT, CDR2 SNEGSKA (reference sequence). This CDR3 has 16 amino acids. CDR3 amino acids: CSARDYGQGRTDTRYF. CDR3 in DNA: TGCAGTGCTAGAGATTACGGACAGGGGAGGACAGATACGCGGTATTTT.

The chain carries TRBV24-1 and TRBJ2-5, with 8 bases matching TRBD1. V lost 4 bases, J lost 5 bases, and 8 bases stayed unmatched. CDR1 is KGHDR, CDR2 SFDVKD, per germline. The CDR3 runs to 15 residues. The CDR3: CATSERDRMWETQYF. The CDR3 DNA is TGTGCCACCAGTGAGCGGGACAGGATGTGGGAGACCCAGTACTTC.

The V call is TRBV6-5, the J call TRBJ2-7; tentatively, D is TRBD2 (6 bases). This CDR3 is 14 amino acids long. The germline V gene has CDR1 MNHEY and CDR2 SVGAGI. V lost 4 bases to trimming and J lost 2 bases, with 12 bases between them. DNA of the CDR3: TGTGCCAGCAGTTCCGGGACTCAGCCCTACGAGCAGTACTTC. Protein: CASSSGTQPYEQYF.

This clonotype was detected a few times. The rearrangement uses TRBV6-2 or TRBV6-3 and TRBJ2-5; D perhaps matches TRBD2 (5 bases). Trimming removed 6 bases from V and 1 base from J, with 9 bases in between. The CDR3 spans 13 residues. From germline, CDR1 is MNHEY and CDR2 SVGEGT. CDR3 sequence (DNA): TGTGCCAGCAGGAAGGACTTCCAAGAGACCCAGTACTTC. This encodes CASRKDFQETQYF.